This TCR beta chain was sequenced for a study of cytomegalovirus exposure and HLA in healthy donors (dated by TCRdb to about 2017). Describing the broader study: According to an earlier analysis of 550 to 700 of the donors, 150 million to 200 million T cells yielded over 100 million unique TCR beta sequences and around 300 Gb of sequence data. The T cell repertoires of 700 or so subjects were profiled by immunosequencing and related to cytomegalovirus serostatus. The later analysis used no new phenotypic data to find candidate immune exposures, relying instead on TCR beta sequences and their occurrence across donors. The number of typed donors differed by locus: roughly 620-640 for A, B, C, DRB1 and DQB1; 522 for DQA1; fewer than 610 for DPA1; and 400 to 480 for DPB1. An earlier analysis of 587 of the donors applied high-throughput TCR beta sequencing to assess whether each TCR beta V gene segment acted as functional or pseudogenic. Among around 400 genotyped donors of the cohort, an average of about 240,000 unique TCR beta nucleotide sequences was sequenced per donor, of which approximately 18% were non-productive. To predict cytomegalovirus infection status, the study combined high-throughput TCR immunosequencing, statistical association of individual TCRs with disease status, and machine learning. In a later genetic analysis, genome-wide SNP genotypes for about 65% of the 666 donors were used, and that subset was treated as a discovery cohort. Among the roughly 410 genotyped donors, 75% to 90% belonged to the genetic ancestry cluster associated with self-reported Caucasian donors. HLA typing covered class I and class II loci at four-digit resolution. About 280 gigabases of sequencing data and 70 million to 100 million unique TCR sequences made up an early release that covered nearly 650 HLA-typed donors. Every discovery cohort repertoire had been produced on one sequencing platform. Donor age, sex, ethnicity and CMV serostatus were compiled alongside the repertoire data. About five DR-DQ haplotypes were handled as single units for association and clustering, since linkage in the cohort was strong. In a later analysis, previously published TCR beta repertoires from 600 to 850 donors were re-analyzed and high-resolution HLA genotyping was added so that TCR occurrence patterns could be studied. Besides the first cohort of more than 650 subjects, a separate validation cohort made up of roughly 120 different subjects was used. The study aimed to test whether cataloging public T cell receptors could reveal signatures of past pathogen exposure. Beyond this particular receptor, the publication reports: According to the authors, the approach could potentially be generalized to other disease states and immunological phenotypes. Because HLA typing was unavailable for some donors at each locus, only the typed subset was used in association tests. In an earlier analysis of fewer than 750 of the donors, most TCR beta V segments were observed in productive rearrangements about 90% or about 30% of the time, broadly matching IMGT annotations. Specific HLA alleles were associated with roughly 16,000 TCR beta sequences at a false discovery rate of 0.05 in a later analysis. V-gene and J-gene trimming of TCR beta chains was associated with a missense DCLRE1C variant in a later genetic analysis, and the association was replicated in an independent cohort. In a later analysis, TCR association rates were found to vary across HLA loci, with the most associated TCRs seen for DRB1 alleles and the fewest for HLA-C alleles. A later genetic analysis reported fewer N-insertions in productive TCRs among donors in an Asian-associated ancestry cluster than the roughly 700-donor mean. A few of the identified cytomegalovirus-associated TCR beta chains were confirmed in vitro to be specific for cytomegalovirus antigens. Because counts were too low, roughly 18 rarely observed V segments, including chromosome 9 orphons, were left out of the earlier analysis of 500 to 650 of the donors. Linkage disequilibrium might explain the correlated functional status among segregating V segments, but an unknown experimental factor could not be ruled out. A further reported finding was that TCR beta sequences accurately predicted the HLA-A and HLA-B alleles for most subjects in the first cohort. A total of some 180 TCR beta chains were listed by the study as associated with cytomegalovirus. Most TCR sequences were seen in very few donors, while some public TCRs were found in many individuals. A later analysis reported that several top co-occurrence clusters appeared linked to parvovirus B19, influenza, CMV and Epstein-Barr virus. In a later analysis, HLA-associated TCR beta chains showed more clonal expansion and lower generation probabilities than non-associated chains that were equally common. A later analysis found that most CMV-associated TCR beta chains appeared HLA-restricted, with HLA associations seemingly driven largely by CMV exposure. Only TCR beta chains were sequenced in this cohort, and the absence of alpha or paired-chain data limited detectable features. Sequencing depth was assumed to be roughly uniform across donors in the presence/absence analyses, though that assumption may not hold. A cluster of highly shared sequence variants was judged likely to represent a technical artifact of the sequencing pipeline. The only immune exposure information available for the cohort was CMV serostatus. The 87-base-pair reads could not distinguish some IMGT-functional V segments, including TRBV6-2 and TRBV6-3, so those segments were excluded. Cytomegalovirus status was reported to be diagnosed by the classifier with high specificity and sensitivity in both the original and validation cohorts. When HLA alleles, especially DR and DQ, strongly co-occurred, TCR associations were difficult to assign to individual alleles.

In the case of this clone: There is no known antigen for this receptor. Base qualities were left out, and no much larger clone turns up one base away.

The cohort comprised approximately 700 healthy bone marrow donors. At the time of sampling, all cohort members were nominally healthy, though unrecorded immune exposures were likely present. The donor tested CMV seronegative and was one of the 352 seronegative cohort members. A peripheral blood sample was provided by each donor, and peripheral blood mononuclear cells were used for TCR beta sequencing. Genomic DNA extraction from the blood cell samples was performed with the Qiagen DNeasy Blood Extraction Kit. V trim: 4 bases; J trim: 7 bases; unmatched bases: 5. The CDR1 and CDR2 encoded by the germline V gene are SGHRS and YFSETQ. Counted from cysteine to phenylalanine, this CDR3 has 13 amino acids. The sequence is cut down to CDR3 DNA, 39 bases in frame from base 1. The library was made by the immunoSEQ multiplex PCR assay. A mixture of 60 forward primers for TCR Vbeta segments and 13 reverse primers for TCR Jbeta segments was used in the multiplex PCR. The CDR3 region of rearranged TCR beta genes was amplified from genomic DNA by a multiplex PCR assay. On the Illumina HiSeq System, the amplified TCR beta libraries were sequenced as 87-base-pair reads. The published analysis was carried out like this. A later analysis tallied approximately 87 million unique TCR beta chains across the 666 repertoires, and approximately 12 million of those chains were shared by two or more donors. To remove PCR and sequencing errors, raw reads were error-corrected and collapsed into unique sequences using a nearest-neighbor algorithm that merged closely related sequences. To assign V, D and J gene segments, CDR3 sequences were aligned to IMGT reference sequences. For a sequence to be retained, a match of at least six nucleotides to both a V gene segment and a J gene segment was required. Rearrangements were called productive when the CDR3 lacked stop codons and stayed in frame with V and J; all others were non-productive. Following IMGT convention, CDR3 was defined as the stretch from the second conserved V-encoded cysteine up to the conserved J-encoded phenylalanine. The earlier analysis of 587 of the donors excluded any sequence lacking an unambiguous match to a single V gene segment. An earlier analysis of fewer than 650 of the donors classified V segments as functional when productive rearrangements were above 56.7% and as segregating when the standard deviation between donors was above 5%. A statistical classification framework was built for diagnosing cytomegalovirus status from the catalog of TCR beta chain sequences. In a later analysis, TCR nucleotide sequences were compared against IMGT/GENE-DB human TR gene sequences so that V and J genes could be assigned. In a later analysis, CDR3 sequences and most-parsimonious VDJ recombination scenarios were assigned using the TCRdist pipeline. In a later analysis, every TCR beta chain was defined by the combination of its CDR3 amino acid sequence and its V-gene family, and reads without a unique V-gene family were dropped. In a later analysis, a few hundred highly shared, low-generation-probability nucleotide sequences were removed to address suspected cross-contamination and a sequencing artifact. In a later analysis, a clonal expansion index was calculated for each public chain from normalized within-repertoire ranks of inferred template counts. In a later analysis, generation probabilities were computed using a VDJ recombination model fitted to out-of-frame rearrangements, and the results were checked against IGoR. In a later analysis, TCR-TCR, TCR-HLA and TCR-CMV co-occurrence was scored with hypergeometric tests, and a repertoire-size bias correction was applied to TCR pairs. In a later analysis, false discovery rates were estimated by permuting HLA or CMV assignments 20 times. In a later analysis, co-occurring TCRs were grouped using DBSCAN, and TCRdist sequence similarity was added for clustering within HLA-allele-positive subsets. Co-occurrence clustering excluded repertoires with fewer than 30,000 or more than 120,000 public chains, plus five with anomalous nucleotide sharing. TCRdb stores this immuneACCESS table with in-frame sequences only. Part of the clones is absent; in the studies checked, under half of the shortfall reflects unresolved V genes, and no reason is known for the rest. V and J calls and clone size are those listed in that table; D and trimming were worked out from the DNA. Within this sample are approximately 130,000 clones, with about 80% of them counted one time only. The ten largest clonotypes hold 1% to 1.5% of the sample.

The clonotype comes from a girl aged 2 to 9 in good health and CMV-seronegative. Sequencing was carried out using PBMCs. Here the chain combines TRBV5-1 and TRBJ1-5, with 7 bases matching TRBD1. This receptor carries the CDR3 CASSTYRGQPQHF. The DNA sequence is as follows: TGCGCCAGCAGCACCTACAGGGGACAGCCCCAGCATTTT.